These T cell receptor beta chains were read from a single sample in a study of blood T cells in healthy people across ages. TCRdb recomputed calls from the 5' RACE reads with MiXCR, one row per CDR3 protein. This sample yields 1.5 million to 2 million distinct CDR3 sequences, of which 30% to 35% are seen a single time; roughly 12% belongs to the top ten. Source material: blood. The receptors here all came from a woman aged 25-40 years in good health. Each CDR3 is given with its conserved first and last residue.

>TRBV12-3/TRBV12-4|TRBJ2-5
CASGLVRLQETQYF
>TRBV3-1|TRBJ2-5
CASSRGDFQETQYF
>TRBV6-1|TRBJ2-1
CASSGSVRGPEQFF
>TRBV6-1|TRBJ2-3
CASSDPGSTDTQYF
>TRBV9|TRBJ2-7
CASSQGQAPREQYF
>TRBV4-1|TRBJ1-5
CASSPSSGGGQPQHF
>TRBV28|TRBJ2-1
CASSLVVSRPGFF
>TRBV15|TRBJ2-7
CATSSGSQPYSYEQYF
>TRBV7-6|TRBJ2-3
CAGSLGQAPSTDTQYF
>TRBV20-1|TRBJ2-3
CSASGRKFTDTQYF
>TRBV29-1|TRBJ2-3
CSGDLAVVTDTQYF
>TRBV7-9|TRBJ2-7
CASTLPTSHEQYF
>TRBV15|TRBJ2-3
CATSFAGSDTQYF
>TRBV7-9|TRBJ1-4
CASSLGVNNEKLFF
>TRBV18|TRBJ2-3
CASSPSDTQYF
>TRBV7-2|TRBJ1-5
CASSLKGQNQPQHF
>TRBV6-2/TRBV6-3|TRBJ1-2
CASREYRGEGEGYTF
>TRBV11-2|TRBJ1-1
CASSLTGTGVSTEAFF
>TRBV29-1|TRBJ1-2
CSVDFRGLRSYGYTF
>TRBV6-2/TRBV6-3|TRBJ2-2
CASSTTLGLAGGFSTGELFF
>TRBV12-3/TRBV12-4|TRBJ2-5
CASSPRLAGAGETQYF
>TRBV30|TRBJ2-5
CAWDRGQETQYF
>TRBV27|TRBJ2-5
CASTIGVVNQETQYF
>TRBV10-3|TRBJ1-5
CAIGTGSGNQPQHF
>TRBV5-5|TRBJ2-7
CASRVPGVSSYEQYF
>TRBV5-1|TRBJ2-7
CASSWTTSYEQYF
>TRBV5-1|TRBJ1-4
CASSLDLEKLFF
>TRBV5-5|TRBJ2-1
CASSGGQINEQFF
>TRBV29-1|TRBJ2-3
CSVEGQLHTDTQYF
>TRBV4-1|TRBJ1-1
CASSQGYRGPNTEAFF
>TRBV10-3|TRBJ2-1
CAVTSSYNEQFF
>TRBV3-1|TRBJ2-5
CASSRVTGDRQETQYF
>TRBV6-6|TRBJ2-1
CASTEGGLAGSEQFF
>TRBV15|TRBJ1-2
CATSTLPGTEARANYGYTF
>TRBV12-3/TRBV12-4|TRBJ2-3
CASSLRLAPLSTDTQYF
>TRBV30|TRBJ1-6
CAWSVRGNSPLHF
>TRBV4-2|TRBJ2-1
CASSQEGNNHHNEQFF
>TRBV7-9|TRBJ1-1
CASSPQSQGMGTEAFF
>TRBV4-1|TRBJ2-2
CASSQVSGDRATVCTGELFF
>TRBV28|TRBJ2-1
CASSLWEGAGAYNEQFF
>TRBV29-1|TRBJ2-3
CSVESSSTDTQYF
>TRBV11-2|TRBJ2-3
CASSLGVAQYF
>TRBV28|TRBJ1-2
CASSFGPPGGGYTF
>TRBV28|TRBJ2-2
CASSFIGALNTGELFF
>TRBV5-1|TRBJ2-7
CASSLALLRDLAYEQYF
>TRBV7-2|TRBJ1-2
CASRLVYRGRNGYTF
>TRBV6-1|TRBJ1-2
CASSDVYGYTF
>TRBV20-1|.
CSVPLAGQTCEQYF
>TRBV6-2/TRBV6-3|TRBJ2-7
CASSYSGAYYEQYF
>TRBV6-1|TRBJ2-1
CAGSSGGPYNEQFF
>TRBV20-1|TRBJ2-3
CSARVPLLATDAQYF
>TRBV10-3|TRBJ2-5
CAISAPHNPQETQYF
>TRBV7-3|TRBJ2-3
CASSPRTPDTQYF
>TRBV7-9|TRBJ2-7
CASTSPANYEQYF
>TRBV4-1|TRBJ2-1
CASSQWREVWNEQFF
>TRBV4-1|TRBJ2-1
CASSRTGDAYNEQFF
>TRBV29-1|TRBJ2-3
CSLGGLNTDTQYF
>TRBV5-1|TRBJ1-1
CASSLQKAARNTEAFF